These T cell receptor beta chains were read from a single sample in a study of cytomegalovirus exposure and HLA in healthy donors. The data were produced by immunoSEQ multiplex PCR, yet TCRdb's version contains in-frame clones alone and is incomplete. This sample has about 65,000 clones, with about 72% found just once. Sequences were obtained from PBMCs. The receptor source for this set is a girl under 18 in good health and CMV-seropositive. Both conserved end residues are part of each CDR3. The D gene is left open where the match is weak. Part of the rows lack a size; the others show once, few, many or a class for expanded clones.

>TRBV29-1|NA|NA|TRBJ2-3
CSSGQTYTDTQYF
TGCAGCTCAGGACAGACTTACACAGATACGCAGTATTTT
>TRBV7-6|NA|NA|TRBJ2-7
CDNGGVPYEQYF
TGTGACAATGGAGGGGTGCCCTACGAGCAGTACTTC
>TRBV28|NA|TRBD1|TRBJ1-5
CASIRDRINQPQHF
TGTGCCAGCATCCGGGACAGGATAAATCAGCCCCAGCATTTT
>TRBV4-1|NA|NA|TRBJ2-1
CASSLPMRGTYNEQFF
TGCGCCAGCAGCCTCCCTATGCGGGGAACCTACAATGAGCAGTTCTTC
>TRBV4-1|NA|NA|TRBJ2-7
CASSQWVFGGYGYEQYF
TGCGCCAGCAGCCAATGGGTTTTCGGGGGTTACGGCTACGAGCAGTACTTC
>TRBV25-1|NA|NA|TRBJ2-1
CASTGHGREEQFF
TGTGCCAGCACAGGACACGGGCGCGAGGAGCAGTTCTTC
>TRBV11-2|once|NA|TRBJ1-1
CASSLDLGVEAFF
TGTGCCAGCAGCTTAGATTTGGGCGTTGAAGCTTTCTTT
>TRBV30|NA|TRBD2|TRBJ2-3
CAWSVLASGTDTQYF
TGTGCCTGGAGTGTACTGGCTAGCGGGACTGATACGCAGTATTTT
>TRBV7-9|NA|NA|TRBJ2-1
CASSLTLTLDEQFF
TGTGCCAGCAGTCTGACTCTGACTTTGGATGAGCAGTTCTTC
>TRBV25-1|NA|NA|TRBJ2-3
CAGRGDTQYF
TGTGCCGGACGAGGGGATACGCAGTATTTT
>TRBV7-2|few|TRBD1|TRBJ1-1
CASSLGTGITEAFF
TGTGCCAGCAGCTTGGGGACAGGGATAACTGAAGCTTTCTTT
>TRBV18|NA|NA|TRBJ2-7
CASSPGQGAIHEQYF
TGTGCCAGCTCACCTGGGCAGGGCGCCATCCACGAGCAGTACTTC
>TRBV28|NA|NA|TRBJ1-1
CASSFGGPGTEAFF
TGTGCCAGCAGTTTTGGGGGCCCAGGCACTGAAGCTTTCTTT
>TRBV29-1|NA|TRBD2|TRBJ2-7
CSVEGLAGAEQYF
TGCAGCGTGGAGGGACTAGCGGGAGCCGAGCAGTACTTC
>TRBV28|NA|TRBD1|TRBJ1-2
CASSPYRGIYGYTF
TGTGCCAGCAGTCCATACAGGGGGATCTATGGCTACACCTTC
>TRBV5-1|NA|TRBD2|TRBJ2-1
CASKPSGRGEQFF
TGCGCCAGCAAGCCTAGCGGACGTGGGGAGCAGTTCTTC
>TRBV29-1|NA|NA|TRBJ1-2
CSVDQTGQHHYGYTF
TGCAGCGTTGACCAGACTGGACAGCACCACTATGGCTACACCTTC
>TRBV7-9|NA|TRBD1|TRBJ2-1
CASSLRQGANEQFF
TGTGCCAGCAGCTTACGGCAGGGGGCGAATGAGCAGTTCTTC
>TRBV30|NA|NA|TRBJ2-1
CAWRRDRGGEQFF
TGTGCCTGGAGGCGGGACCGGGGAGGCGAGCAGTTCTTC
>TRBV11-2|NA|TRBD1|TRBJ1-1
CASSLDGLGQLVEAFF
TGTGCCAGCAGCTTAGATGGCTTGGGACAGTTGGTCGAAGCTTTCTTT
>TRBV29-1|NA|NA|TRBJ1-5
CSAPQGNQPQHF
TGCAGCGCCCCTCAGGGTAATCAGCCCCAGCATTTT
>TRBV29-1|NA|NA|TRBJ2-3
CSVAYRVGSDTQYF
TGCAGCGTTGCCTACAGGGTCGGGTCGGATACGCAGTATTTT
>TRBV9|NA|NA|TRBJ1-4
CASSVATATNEKLFF
TGTGCCAGCAGCGTAGCTACAGCAACTAATGAAAAACTGTTTTTT
>TRBV11-1|NA|NA|TRBJ1-2
CASSLGGGYTF
TGTGCCAGCAGCCTCGGCGGTGGCTACACCTTC
>TRBV28|once|TRBD1|TRBJ1-5
CASGRQGMRPQHF
TGTGCCAGCGGCAGACAGGGGATGCGGCCCCAGCATTTT
>TRBV29-1|NA|TRBD1|TRBJ2-3
CSVEGDRGTDTQYF
TGCAGCGTTGAAGGAGACAGGGGAACCGATACGCAGTATTTT
>TRBV5-3|NA|TRBD1|TRBJ2-7
CARIWTGDPDEQYF
TGTGCCAGAATATGGACAGGGGATCCCGACGAGCAGTACTTC
>TRBV11-2|NA|TRBD2|TRBJ2-2
CASGTSTNTGELFF
TGTGCCAGCGGGACTAGCACCAACACCGGGGAGCTGTTTTTT
>TRBV29-1|NA|NA|TRBJ2-1
CSVVTGLYNEQFF
TGCAGCGTTGTCACGGGATTATACAATGAGCAGTTCTTC
>TRBV14|medium-sized|NA|TRBJ2-7
CASSQDGDFTPRSYEQYF
TGTGCCAGCAGCCAAGATGGGGACTTTACTCCTAGATCCTACGAGCAGTACTTC
>TRBV29-1|NA|TRBD1|TRBJ1-2
CSVVRGQLNGYTF
TGCAGCGTTGTAAGGGGGCAGCTCAATGGCTACACCTTC
>TRBV4-3|NA|NA|TRBJ2-7
CASSQDRSYEQYF
TGCGCCAGCAGCCAAGATCGCAGCTACGAGCAGTACTTC
>TRBV28|NA|NA|TRBJ1-4
CASSSPGHTNEKLFF
TGTGCCAGCAGCTCCCCGGGACACACTAATGAAAAACTGTTTTTT
>TRBV6-5|few|NA|TRBJ1-4
CASKYPGEEKLFF
TGTGCCAGCAAGTACCCAGGCGAAGAAAAACTGTTTTTT
>TRBV6-6|few|NA|TRBJ1-6
CASSYLPGNSPLHF
TGTGCCAGCAGTTACCTCCCGGGTAATTCACCCCTCCACTTT
>TRBV15|NA|TRBD1|TRBJ1-6
CATSRAGGASPLHF
TGTGCCACCAGCAGAGCAGGGGGCGCTTCACCCCTCCACTTT
>TRBV28|NA|NA|TRBJ2-3
CASRTRREGLDTQYF
TGTGCCAGCAGGACGCGGAGGGAAGGATTAGATACGCAGTATTTT
>TRBV5-1|NA|TRBD1|TRBJ2-7
CASSIPGTGVVERYF
TGCGCCAGCAGCATTCCCGGGACAGGCGTGGTGGAAAGATACTTC
>TRBV7-6|NA|TRBD2|TRBJ2-2
CASSQTSGRANTGELFF
TGTGCCAGCAGCCAGACTAGCGGGAGAGCGAACACCGGGGAGCTGTTTTTT
>TRBV5-4|NA|NA|TRBJ1-1
CASSRGVNTEAFF
TGTGCCAGCAGCCGAGGAGTGAACACTGAAGCTTTCTTT
>TRBV27|NA|TRBD1|TRBJ2-1
CASTLSGGPHNEQFF
TGTGCCAGCACTCTGTCAGGGGGCCCCCACAATGAGCAGTTCTTC
>TRBV10-2|few|TRBD2|TRBJ2-2
CASSGSGRKTGELFF
TGCGCCAGCAGTGGTAGCGGGAGAAAAACCGGGGAGCTGTTTTTT
>TRBV30|NA|NA|TRBJ1-1
CAWSVHFWSGGSAEAFF
TGTGCCTGGAGTGTACATTTTTGGTCGGGGGGAAGTGCTGAAGCTTTCTTT
>TRBV10-3|NA|NA|TRBJ2-7
CAISLIGGGIAYEQYF
TGTGCCATCAGTTTAATTGGAGGGGGCATAGCCTACGAGCAGTACTTC
>TRBV7-9|NA|NA|TRBJ1-1
CASSWTQNTEAFF
TGTGCCAGCAGCTGGACACAGAACACTGAAGCTTTCTTT
>TRBV30|NA|NA|TRBJ2-5
CAWSVGRETQYF
TGTGCCTGGAGTGTGGGGCGAGAGACCCAGTACTTC
>TRBV5-6|NA|NA|TRBJ2-3
CASSLDRREDTQYF
TGTGCCAGCAGCTTGGATCGAAGGGAGGATACGCAGTATTTT